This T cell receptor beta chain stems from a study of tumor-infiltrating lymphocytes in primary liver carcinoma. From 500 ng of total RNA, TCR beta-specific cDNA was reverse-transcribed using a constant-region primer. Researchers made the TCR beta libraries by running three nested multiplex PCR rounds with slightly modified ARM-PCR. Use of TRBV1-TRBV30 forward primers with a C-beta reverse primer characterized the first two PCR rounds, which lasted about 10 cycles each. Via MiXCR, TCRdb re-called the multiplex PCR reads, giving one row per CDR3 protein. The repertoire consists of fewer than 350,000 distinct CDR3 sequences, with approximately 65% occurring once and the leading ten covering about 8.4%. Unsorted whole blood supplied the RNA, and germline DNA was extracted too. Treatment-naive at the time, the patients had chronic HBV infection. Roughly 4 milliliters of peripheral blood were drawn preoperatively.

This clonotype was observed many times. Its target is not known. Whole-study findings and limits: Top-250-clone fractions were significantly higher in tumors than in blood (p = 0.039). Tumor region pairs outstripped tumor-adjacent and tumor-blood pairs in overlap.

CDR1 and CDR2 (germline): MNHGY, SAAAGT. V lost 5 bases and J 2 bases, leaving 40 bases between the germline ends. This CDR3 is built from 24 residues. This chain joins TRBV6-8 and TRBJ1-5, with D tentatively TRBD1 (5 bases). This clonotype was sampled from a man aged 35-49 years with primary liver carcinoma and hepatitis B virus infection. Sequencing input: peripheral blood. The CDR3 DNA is TGTGCCAGCAGTCGGACGGGACGCAAGTTCGGCGCACTCCTTAGATATAGATGCAATCAGCCCCAGCATTTT. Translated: CASSRTGRKFGALLRYRCNQPQHF.